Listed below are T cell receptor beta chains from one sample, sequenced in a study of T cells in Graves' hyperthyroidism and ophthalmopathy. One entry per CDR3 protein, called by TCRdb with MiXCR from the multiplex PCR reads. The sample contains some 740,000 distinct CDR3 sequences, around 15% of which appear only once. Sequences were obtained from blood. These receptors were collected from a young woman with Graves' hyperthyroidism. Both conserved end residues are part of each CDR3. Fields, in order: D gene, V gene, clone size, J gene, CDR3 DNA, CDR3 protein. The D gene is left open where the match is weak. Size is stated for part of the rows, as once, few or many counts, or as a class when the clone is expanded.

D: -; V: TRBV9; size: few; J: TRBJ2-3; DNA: TGTGCCAGCAGCGGTAGGTCCACAGGGCTGGCGCAGTATTTT; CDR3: CASSGRSTGLAQYF
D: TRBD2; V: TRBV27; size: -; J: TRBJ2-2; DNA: TGTGCCAGCAGACTCGGGACTAGCGGGAGACCCGGGGAGCTGTTTTTT; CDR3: CASRLGTSGRPGELFF
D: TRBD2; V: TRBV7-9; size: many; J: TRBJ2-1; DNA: TGTGCCAGCAGCTTACCCGTGGAGCGGGGCTCCTACAATGAGCAGTTCTTC; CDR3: CASSLPVERGSYNEQFF
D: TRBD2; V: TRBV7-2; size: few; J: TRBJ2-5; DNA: TGTGCCAGCAGCTTAGGCGGGAGGGCCGGGGAGACCCAGTACTTC; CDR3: CASSLGGRAGETQYF
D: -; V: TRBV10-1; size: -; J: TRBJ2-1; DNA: TGCGCCAGCAGTGAGCATGGGGCGGCCTACAATGAGCAGTTCTTC; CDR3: CASSEHGAAYNEQFF
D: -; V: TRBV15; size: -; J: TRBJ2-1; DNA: TGTGCCACCAGCATTGTGAACAACTACAATGAGCAGTTCTTC; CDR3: CATSIVNNYNEQFF
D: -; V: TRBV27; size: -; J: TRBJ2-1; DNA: TGTGCCAGCAGTCCCAGACAGTGGGGTGAGCAGTTCTTC; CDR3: CASSPRQWGEQFF
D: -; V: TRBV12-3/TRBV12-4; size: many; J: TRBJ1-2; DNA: TGTGCCAGCAGTTTTCCGGGGCATAGCATTAACTATGGCTACACCTTC; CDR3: CASSFPGHSINYGYTF
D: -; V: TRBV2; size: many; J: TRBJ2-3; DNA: TGTGCCAGCAGTGACGCGGGAAGATGGGATACGCAGTATTTT; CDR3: CASSDAGRWDTQYF
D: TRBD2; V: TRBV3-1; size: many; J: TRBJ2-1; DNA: TGTGCCAGCAGCCAGGGAGGGGTAAGGCAGTTCTTC; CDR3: CASSQGGVRQFF
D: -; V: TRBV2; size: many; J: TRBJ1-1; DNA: TGTGCCAGCAGTACAGGCCGGGGCACTGAAGCTTTCTTT; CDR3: CASSTGRGTEAFF
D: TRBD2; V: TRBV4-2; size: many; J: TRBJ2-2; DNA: TGTGCCAGCAGCCAACCTACTAGCGGGGTTAACACCGGGGAGCTGTTTTTT; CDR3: CASSQPTSGVNTGELFF
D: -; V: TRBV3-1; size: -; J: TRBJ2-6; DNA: TGTGCCAGCAGCCTTCCCGGGTCTTCTGGGGCCAACGTCCTGACTTTC; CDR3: CASSLPGSSGANVLTF
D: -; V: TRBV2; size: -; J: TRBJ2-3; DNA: TGTGCCAGCAGTGAGTCGGTTAGCACAGATACGCAGTATTTT; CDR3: CASSESVSTDTQYF
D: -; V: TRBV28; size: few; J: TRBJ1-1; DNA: TGTGCCAGCAGTTTAAGAAGCGGGGCTTTCTTT; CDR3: CASSLRSGAFF